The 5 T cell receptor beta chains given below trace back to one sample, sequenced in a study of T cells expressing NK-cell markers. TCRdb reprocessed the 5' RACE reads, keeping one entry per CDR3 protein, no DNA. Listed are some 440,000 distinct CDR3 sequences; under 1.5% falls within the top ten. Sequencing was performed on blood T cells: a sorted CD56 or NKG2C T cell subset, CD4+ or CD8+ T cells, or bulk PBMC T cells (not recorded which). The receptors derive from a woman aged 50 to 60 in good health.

The CDR3: CASSLQSSYNEQFF. The chain couples TRBV5-6 to TRBJ2-1. CDR3 length: 14 residues. Per germline, CDR1 SGHDT and CDR2 YYEEEE.

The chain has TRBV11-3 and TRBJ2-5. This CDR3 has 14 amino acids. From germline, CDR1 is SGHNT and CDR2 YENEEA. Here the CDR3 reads CASSLISRQETQYF.

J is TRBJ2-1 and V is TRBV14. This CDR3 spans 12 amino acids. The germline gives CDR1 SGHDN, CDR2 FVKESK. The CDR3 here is CASSRSGGSQFF.

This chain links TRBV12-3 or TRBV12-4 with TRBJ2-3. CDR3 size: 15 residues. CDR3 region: CASSPQDSSTDTQYF.

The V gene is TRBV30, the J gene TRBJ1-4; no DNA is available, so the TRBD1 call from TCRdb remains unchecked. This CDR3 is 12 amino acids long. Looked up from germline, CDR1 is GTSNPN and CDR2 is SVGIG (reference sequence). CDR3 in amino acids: CAWRLTGGLLFF.